These T cell receptor beta chains were read from a single sample in a study of blood T cell repertoires in COVID-19. Sequencing was performed with immunoSEQ multiplex PCR; in TCRdb, only in-frame clones are kept and a portion is missing. The data show fewer than 400,000 clones, with approximately 84% seen just once and about 4.1% held by the top ten. Sequencing was performed on PBMCs or T cells enriched from blood (not recorded which). These TCRs come from a young man who had recovered from COVID-19. The CDR3 runs from the conserved cysteine through the conserved F or W. D genes are given only for firm matches. Not all rows give a size; the values are once, few, many and, for expanded clones, a class.

v_gene	j_gene	abundance	d_gene	CDR3nt	CDR3aa
TRBV7-2	TRBJ1-4	NA	NA	TGTGCCAGCAGCCCAAGGGTTTTGGCGGGGGAAAAACTGTTTTTT	CASSPRVLAGEKLFF
TRBV5-6	TRBJ1-5	NA	NA	TGTGCCAGCAGCCGCGAGAATTCCTATCAGCCCCAGCATTTT	CASSRENSYQPQHF
TRBV18	TRBJ2-3	once	TRBD2	TGTGCCAGCTCACCGCCGGGACTAGCGGGGGAAAGCACAGATACGCAGTATTTT	CASSPPGLAGESTDTQYF
TRBV7-9	TRBJ1-2	NA	TRBD1	TGTGCCAGCAGCATAGGACAGGGGAAGAACTATGGCTACACCTTC	CASSIGQGKNYGYTF
TRBV10-3	TRBJ2-7	NA	NA	TGTGCCATCAGTGGCCTAAACGAGCAGTACTTC	CAISGLNEQYF
TRBV5-1	TRBJ2-7	few	TRBD1	TGCGCCAGCAGCACCGGACAGGGTTCCTCCTACGAGCAGTACTTC	CASSTGQGSSYEQYF
TRBV19	TRBJ2-2	NA	TRBD2	TGTGCCAGTAGTACCCTGGCTAGCGGGAGGGCAGTGACCGGGGAGCTGTTTTTT	CASSTLASGRAVTGELFF
TRBV29-1	TRBJ2-1	NA	TRBD2	TGCAGCGTTGAAGATCGGACTAGTCGCCTTGGGGAGCAGTTCTTC	CSVEDRTSRLGEQFF
TRBV29-1	TRBJ1-1	NA	TRBD1	TGCAGCGTGCCTCGACCGGGACAGGGGGGATTTGAAGCTTTCTTT	CSVPRPGQGGFEAFF
TRBV6-6	TRBJ2-7	NA	TRBD1	TGTGCCAGCAGCTGGCCGGACAGGGGACCCGACGACAGCGGGTACGAGCAGTACTTC	CASSWPDRGPDDSGYEQYF
TRBV3-1/TRBV3-2	TRBJ2-7	NA	NA	TGTGCCAGCAGCCAAGGTATAGGAGTCGGCCGGGGGGAGCAGTACTTC	CASSQGIGVGRGEQYF
TRBV30	TRBJ2-1	NA	NA	TGTGCCTGGAGTGTGCTTAGCGGTCTCTACAATGAGCAGTTCTTC	CAWSVLSGLYNEQFF
TRBV4-1	TRBJ2-2	NA	NA	TGCGCCAGCAGCCAAGCGACACTGAACACCGGGGAGCTGTTTTTT	CASSQATLNTGELFF
TRBV5-1	TRBJ2-5	few	NA	TGCGCCAGCAGCTGGGAGAGACCGAGGGGGGAGACCCAGTACTTC	CASSWERPRGETQYF